The 10 T cell receptor beta chains below come from one sample, sequenced in a study of blood T cell repertoires in COVID-19. Measured with immunoSEQ multiplex PCR; TCRdb has only the in-frame clones, and not every one. Among 30,000 to 40,000 clones listed, 85% were seen once. Sequencing used peripheral blood. The receptor source for this set is a woman aged 60-75 years with active COVID-19.

The chain uses TRBV30 and TRBJ2-5, with TRBD2 matching 7 bases. This CDR3 has 12 residues. Germline-derived CDR1 and CDR2 are GTSNPN and SVGIG (reference sequence). V shed 1 base, J shed 4 bases, and the junction held 0 bases outside the gene matches. The CDR3 sequence: CAWSGGGETQYF. The CDR3 DNA reads as TGTGCCTGGAGTGGGGGGGGAGAGACCCAGTACTTC.

The genes are TRBV19 and TRBJ1-1; D might be TRBD1 (5 bases). Per the germline V gene, CDR1 is LNHDA and CDR2 is SQIVND (reference sequence). Deletions cut 1 base from V and 4 bases from J, with 10 bases between. This CDR3 region has 14 residues. This CDR3 reads CASSIARQSTEAFF. The CDR3 nucleotides read TGTGCCAGTAGTATAGCCCGACAGAGCACTGAAGCTTTCTTT.

As DNA, the CDR3 is TGTGCCAGCAGTTTGGTAGCCTATAATTCACCCCTCCACTTT. Amino acid sequence: CASSLVAYNSPLHF. The V call is TRBV6-5, the J call TRBJ1-6, with D uncertain. The CDR3 extends over 14 amino acids. From germline, CDR1 is MNHEY and CDR2 SVGAGI. The germline V and J ends were trimmed by 4 bases and 2 bases, with 6 bases remaining between them.

The genes are TRBV18 and TRBJ2-4, with 12 bases fitting TRBD1. J lost 7 bases, V lost 2 bases, and 9 bases had no gene match. Germline V gene lookup returns CDR1 KGHSH and CDR2 LQKENI. The CDR3 is 17 residues long. CDR3 loop: CASSPTGQGAPGNIQYF. DNA of the CDR3: TGTGCCAGCTCACCAACGGGACAGGGGGCCCCGGGGAACATTCAGTACTTC.

The rearrangement links TRBV2 to TRBJ2-2; 7 bases fit TRBD2. Germline trimming cut 7 bases from V and 4 bases from J; bases unmatched to any gene: 12. The germline CDR1 and CDR2 sequences are SNHLY and FYNNEI. This CDR3 has 16 amino acids. CDR3 nucleotides: TGTGCCAGCATCCCTGATGCGGGAGCGGGCACCGGGGAGCTGTTTTTT. Residues: CASIPDAGAGTGELFF.

The chain combines TRBV14 with TRBJ2-1; D is ambiguous. Trimming removed 4 bases from V and 4 bases from J, with 11 bases in between. Germline CDR1 is SGHDN and CDR2 is FVKESK. This CDR3 is 14 amino acids long. CDR3 nucleotides: TGTGCCAGCAGCCCCGTGACTGTGTACAATGAGCAGTTCTTC. Translated: CASSPVTVYNEQFF.

J is TRBJ1-2 and V is TRBV7-9; D unclear. Trimming removed 5 bases from V and 4 bases from J, with 8 bases in between. From germline, CDR1 is SEHNR and CDR2 FQNEAQ (reference sequence). CDR3 length: 12 residues. In DNA form, the CDR3 reads TGTGCCAGCAGCACCGTCGGCTATGGCTACACCTTC. Residues: CASSTVGYGYTF.

V and J are TRBV28 and TRBJ2-7; 16 bases are a match to TRBD2. Germline CDR1 MDHEN, CDR2 SYDVKM. J was trimmed by 2 bases and V by 6 bases; bases with no gene match: 4. CDR3 size: 16 residues. The DNA of the CDR3 is TGTGCCAGCAGGGGACTAGCGGGGGGGACAACCTACGAGCAGTACTTC. It specifies CASRGLAGGTTYEQYF.

The chain combines TRBV6-6 with TRBJ1-2; a weak D match, TRBD1 (6 bases). The ends were cut back, 6 bases at V and 5 bases at J, with 13 bases in the middle. CDR3 length equals 13 residues. Per germline, CDR1 MNHNY and CDR2 SVGAGI (reference sequence). The CDR3 reads CASSREGGYGYTF. The CDR3 DNA reads as TGTGCCAGCAGCCGGGAGGGGGGTTATGGCTACACCTTC.

The chain couples TRBV7-8 to TRBJ1-4; TRBD1 matches 7 bases. This CDR3 contains 15 residues. The junction had 7 bases not matched to a gene; V was cut back by 5 bases and J by 4 bases. Germline CDR1 reads SGHVS; CDR2 reads FQNEAQ. The CDR3 DNA is TGTGCCAGCAGCCTCCGACAGGGCATTAATGAAAAACTGTTTTTT. Amino acids: CASSLRQGINEKLFF.